These T cell receptor beta chains were read from a single sample in a study of cytomegalovirus exposure and HLA in healthy donors. TCRdb keeps only in-frame clones here, not all; method: immunoSEQ multiplex PCR. This sample has roughly 71,000 clones, with 90% to 95% found just once. The sequencing sample was made of PBMCs. The source is a woman aged 18 to 35 in good health and CMV-seronegative. CDR3s include the opening cysteine and the closing phenylalanine or tryptophan. The order of the fields is V gene, J gene, clone size, CDR3 protein. A row's size may be missing; if present it is once, few, many or a size class.

TRBV2	TRBJ1-1	NA	CASRLGANTEAFF
TRBV15	TRBJ2-4	NA	CATSRDLGGLAGNIQYF
TRBV29-1	TRBJ2-3	NA	CSVGRTGLGTDTQYF
TRBV18	TRBJ2-3	once	CASSPLGGLAGDRTDTQYF
TRBV5-5	TRBJ2-7	NA	CASSLRPLHLSYEQYF
TRBV29-1	TRBJ2-3	NA	CSVEAPQGADTQYF
TRBV6-6	TRBJ2-3	NA	CASSSPVKSSTDTQYF
TRBV27	TRBJ2-7	NA	CASSFGEGLYEQYF
TRBV4-2	TRBJ2-3	NA	CASSRGQGEADTQYF
TRBV7-3	TRBJ2-6	NA	CASSFGGRANVLTF
TRBV18	TRBJ2-7	NA	CASSPPGVAGGYEQYF
TRBV5-1	TRBJ1-4	NA	CASTGGSNEKLFF
TRBV7-2	TRBJ1-2	NA	CASSFGTGRNYGYTF
TRBV9	TRBJ2-6	NA	CASSPRPGAGANVLTF
TRBV19	TRBJ1-5	NA	CASSIDGQGESNQPQHF
TRBV2	TRBJ2-5	NA	CASGTHPETQYF
TRBV7-2	TRBJ1-3	NA	CASSLWDNSGNTIYF
TRBV27	TRBJ1-1	NA	CASGRSAEAFF
TRBV6-1	TRBJ1-5	NA	CASSEVGGTWPQHF
TRBV15	TRBJ1-2	NA	CATSRADSLNYGYTF